Shown below are 22 T cell receptor beta chains from a single sample sequenced in a study of technical replicates of blood from four donors. Generated by immunoSEQ multiplex PCR, the TCRdb table keeps only in-frame clones and is missing some. The repertoire holds over 60,000 clones, with 93% as singletons. Sequenced sample: T cells isolated from PBMCs. The receptors here all came from a human donor in good health.

V is TRBV4-1 and J is TRBJ1-6, with 7 bases identical to TRBD1. The CDR3 length is 16 residues. V was pared by 0 bases and J by 10 bases, with 9 bases of the junction left unmatched. Germline V gene data show CDR1 as MGHRA and CDR2 as YSYEKL. DNA of the CDR3: TGCGCCAGCAGCCAAGAAGGGTTGAGACAGGGATCACCCCTCCACTTT. It yields the protein CASSQEGLRQGSPLHF.

The chain carries TRBV6-6 and TRBJ1-2; TRBD1 might be the D (6 bases). This CDR3 has 15 amino acids. In germline, CDR1 is MNHNY, CDR2 SVGAGI (reference sequence). The germline V and J ends were trimmed by 2 bases and 8 bases, with 18 bases remaining between them. The CDR3 DNA reads TGTGCCAGCAGTTACACTCGATTGGCAGGGGAAGGCTACACCTTC. Translated, it gives CASSYTRLAGEGYTF.

Only a few counts were recorded for this clone. This chain connects TRBV7-3 to TRBJ1-1; TRBD1 is a possible D gene (5 bases). The CDR3 extends over 13 amino acids. The germline V gene has CDR1 SGHTA and CDR2 FQGTGA. V was trimmed by 5 bases and J by 5 bases, leaving 12 bases between them. This chain's CDR3 is CASSLGGITEAFF. Here the CDR3 DNA reads TGTGCCAGCAGCCTCGGGGGAATTACTGAAGCTTTCTTT.

This rearrangement joins TRBV5-1 to TRBJ2-3, with D possibly matching TRBD2 (7 bases). Deletions cut 0 bases from V and 11 bases from J, with 22 bases between. The CDR3 runs 16 residues. The germline V gene has CDR1 SGHRS and CDR2 YFSETQ. The CDR3 nucleotides read TGCGCCAGCAGCTTGGATCCGGGGGGCCCCGTTATGGAGCAGTATTTT. Translating it yields CASSLDPGGPVMEQYF.

The chain uses TRBV5-1 and TRBJ1-2; D might be TRBD1 (6 bases). The CDR3 runs to 14 residues. The V and J ends lost 4 bases and 0 bases respectively, with 10 bases between them. The V gene's germline CDR1 is SGHRS and CDR2 YFSETQ. CDR3 region: CASSLDSSNYGYTF. The CDR3 DNA reads as TGCGCCAGCAGCCTGGACAGCTCTAACTATGGCTACACCTTC. Variable domain in full (rest from reference TRBV5-1 and TRBJ1-2): KAGVTQTPRYLIKTRGQQVTLSCSPISGHRSVSWYQQTPGQGLQFLFEYFSETQRNKGNFPGRFSGRQFSNSRSEMNVSTLELGDSALYLCASSLDSSNYGYTFGSGTRLTVV.

The V gene is TRBV11-2, the J gene TRBJ1-3; 11 bases line up with TRBD1. The ends lost 4 bases at V and 4 bases at J; junction bases unmatched: 3. The germline CDR1 and CDR2 sequences are SGHAT and FQNNGV. The CDR3 covers 15 residues. The CDR3 bases are TGTGCCAGCAGCTGGACAGGGGGCGGCGGAAACACCATATATTTT. Translation gives CASSWTGGGGNTIYF.

The J gene is TRBJ2-1, the V gene TRBV7-2, with 10 positions matching TRBD2. V lost 5 bases, J lost 7 bases, and 11 bases stayed unmatched. This CDR3 is built from 16 residues. Germline V gene sequence: CDR1 SGHTA, CDR2 FQGNSA. The CDR3 coding sequence is TGTGCCAGCAGCCTACTAGCGGGGAGTGGGGTGAATGAGCAGTTCTTC. Protein sequence: CASSLLAGSGVNEQFF.

This clone was counted a single time. This chain connects TRBV28 to TRBJ2-1; D possibly corresponds to TRBD1 (5 bases). Germline V gives CDR1 MDHEN, CDR2 SYDVKM. The V end lost 3 bases, the J end lost 9 bases, and 9 bases lay between the germline ends. CDR3 length: 12 residues. The chain's CDR3 is CASSLGQREQFF. The CDR3 nucleotides are TGTGCCAGCAGTTTGGGGCAGCGTGAGCAGTTCTTC.

The chain combines TRBV11-2 with TRBJ1-1; 8 bases are shared with TRBD1. The germline gives CDR1 SGHAT, CDR2 FQNNGV. V was clipped by 3 bases and J by 3 bases; unmatched bases: 6. The CDR3 contains 15 residues. The chain's CDR3 is CASSLQGARDTEAFF. The CDR3 nucleotides are TGTGCCAGCAGCTTGCAGGGGGCGAGAGACACTGAAGCTTTCTTT.

The sample holds a few counts of this clone. This chain connects TRBV5-4 to TRBJ1-1; D remains ambiguous. The CDR3 is 11 amino acids. V was shortened by 0 bases and J by 7 bases, with 4 bases between the two germline ends. Germline assignment: CDR1 SGHNT and CDR2 YYREEE (reference sequence). As DNA, the CDR3 is TGTGCCAGCAGCTTGGGTAATGAAGCTTTCTTT. The encoded protein is CASSLGNEAFF.

The V and J genes are TRBV21-1 and TRBJ2-5; the table's D gene call, TRBD2, was not cross checked with the DNA. TRBV21-1 is shown as a pseudogene. The CDR3 extends over 15 amino acids. The DNA for the CDR3 is TGTGCCAGCAGCATGTCGGGAGGGCCTAGAGAGACCCAGTACTTC. Encoded protein: CASSMSGGPRETQYF.

The genes are TRBV2 and TRBJ1-5; 9 nucleotides agree with TRBD1. Unmatched junction bases numbered 1, after V lost 6 bases and J lost 4 bases. This CDR3 spans 13 amino acids. Germline V gene data show CDR1 as SNHLY and CDR2 as FYNNEI. This CDR3 is CASSGQGNQPQHF. CDR3 bases: TGTGCCAGCAGCGGACAGGGGAATCAGCCCCAGCATTTT. The entire variable domain, with the rest obtained from reference TRBV2 and TRBJ1-5, is as follows: EPEVTQTPSHQVTQMGQEVILRCVPISNHLYFYWYRQILGQKVEFLVSFYNNEISEKSEIFDDQFSVERPDGSNFTLKIRSTKLEDSAMYFCASSGQGNQPQHFGDGTRLSIL.

The V and J genes are TRBV5-4 and TRBJ1-5, with TRBD1 matching 7 bases. J gave up 3 bases and V 2 bases, and 2 bases lay outside the gene matches. CDR1 and CDR2 from the germline V gene are SGHNT and YYREEE (reference sequence). This CDR3 comprises 14 residues. CDR3 nucleotides: TGTGCCAGCAGCTTTCAGGGGGTCAATCAGCCCCAGCATTTT. As protein: CASSFQGVNQPQHF.

The V and J genes are TRBV9 and TRBJ1-5; D possibly corresponds to TRBD1 (5 bases). CDR1 SGDLS and CDR2 YYNGEE come from the germline V gene. The CDR3 covers 14 residues. V lost 3 bases and J lost 4, with 11 bases in between. The DNA of the CDR3 is TGTGCCAGCAGCGCCTACGGGGGGAATCAGCCCCAGCATTTT. Amino acids: CASSAYGGNQPQHF.

V is TRBV5-8 and J is TRBJ1-2; maybe TRBD1 (5 bases). The CDR3 loop spans 14 amino acids. The V end was cut by 4 bases, the J end by 7 bases, with 17 bases between. Germline V gene data show CDR1 as SGHTS and CDR2 as YDEGEE. Written as DNA, the CDR3 is TGTGCCAGCAGCCGAAACAGGCCCTCGGTTGGCTACACCTTC. Its translation is CASSRNRPSVGYTF. The variable domain in full, with the rest retrieved from reference TRBV5-8 and TRBJ1-2, is EAGVTQSPTHLIKTRGQQATLRCSPISGHTSVYWYQQALGLGLQFLLWYDEGEERNRGNFPPRFSGRQFPNYSSELNVNALELEDSALYLCASSRNRPSVGYTFGSGTRLTVV.

J is TRBJ2-7 and V is TRBV5-1; 8 bases align to TRBD1. Germline V CDR1 and CDR2: SGHRS, YFSETQ. This CDR3 has 16 residues. V lost 3 bases and J lost 1; bases outside the gene matches: 9. The CDR3 region is CASSSGIYRGSYEQYF. The CDR3, as DNA: TGCGCCAGCAGCTCTGGAATTTACAGGGGGTCCTACGAGCAGTACTTC. The full variable domain, completed using reference TRBV5-1 and TRBJ2-7, is KAGVTQTPRYLIKTRGQQVTLSCSPISGHRSVSWYQQTPGQGLQFLFEYFSETQRNKGNFPGRFSGRQFSNSRSEMNVSTLELGDSALYLCASSSGIYRGSYEQYFGPGTRLTVT.

This clone has a single count. This chain joins TRBV11-3 and TRBJ1-1; a possible D gene is TRBD1 (5 bases). Per germline, CDR1 SGHNT and CDR2 YENEEA. The CDR3 totals 17 residues. V was cut by 1 base and J by 1 base, with 16 bases left in between. CDR3 amino acids: CASSLGAPLGPNTEAFF. In DNA, the CDR3 is TGTGCCAGCAGCTTAGGAGCACCATTGGGGCCGAACACTGAAGCTTTCTTT. Complete variable domain (other parts from reference TRBV11-3 and TRBJ1-1): EAGVVQSPRYKIIEKKQPVAFWCNPISGHNTLYWYLQNLGQGPELLIRYENEEAVDDSQLPKDRFSAERLKGVDSTLKIQPAELGDSAVYLCASSLGAPLGPNTEAFFGQGTRLTVV.

V usage is TRBV7-3 and J usage is TRBJ2-7, with TRBD1 matching over 9 bases. Trimming cost V 5 bases and J 0 bases; bases outside gene matches: 8. The CDR3 runs 16 residues. CDR1 is SGHTA, CDR2 FQGTGA, per germline. The CDR3 coding sequence is TGTGCCAGCAGCCAATACGGGACAGGGAGCTCCTACGAGCAGTACTTC. Translating it yields CASSQYGTGSSYEQYF.

V gene TRBV12-5 combines with J gene TRBJ1-1; a weak D match, TRBD1 (6 bases). This CDR3 has 13 residues. CDR1 is LGHNT, CDR2 FRNRAP, per germline. V was shortened by 7 bases and J by 6 bases, with 15 bases between the two germline ends. The CDR3 region is CASVFQTGSEAFF. CDR3 sequence (DNA): TGTGCTAGTGTTTTTCAGACAGGATCTGAAGCTTTCTTT.

This clone was counted a single time. The chain carries TRBV9 and TRBJ2-7, with D possibly being TRBD2 (6 bases). The V and J ends lost 0 bases and 6 bases respectively, with 16 bases between them. CDR3 length equals 15 residues. Germline V gene data show CDR1 as SGDLS and CDR2 as YYNGEE. The CDR3 nucleotides read TGTGCCAGCAGCGTAGCTGGGGGGATCCAAGGCGAGCAGTACTTC. This gives the protein CASSVAGGIQGEQYF.

This chain links TRBV11-3 with TRBJ2-7; maybe TRBD1 (7 bases). CDR3 length: 13 amino acids. The germline V gene has CDR1 SGHNT and CDR2 YENEEA. V was pared by 5 bases and J by 6 bases, with 14 bases between. CDR3 in amino acids: CASSAHRGGEQYF. The CDR3 DNA reads as TGTGCCAGCAGCGCCCACAGGGGAGGCGAGCAGTACTTC. Filled out from reference TRBV11-3 and TRBJ2-7, the complete variable domain reads EAGVVQSPRYKIIEKKQPVAFWCNPISGHNTLYWYLQNLGQGPELLIRYENEEAVDDSQLPKDRFSAERLKGVDSTLKIQPAELGDSAVYLCASSAHRGGEQYFGPGTRLTVT.

CDR3 amino acids: CASSYTYEQYF. Here the CDR3 DNA reads TGTGCCAGCAGCTATACCTACGAGCAGTACTTC. V is TRBV5-6 and J is TRBJ2-7, with D uncertain. Germline CDR1 and CDR2: SGHDT and YYEEEE. V gave up 3 bases and J gave up 2 bases, with 3 bases separating them. The CDR3 is made up of 11 amino acids.